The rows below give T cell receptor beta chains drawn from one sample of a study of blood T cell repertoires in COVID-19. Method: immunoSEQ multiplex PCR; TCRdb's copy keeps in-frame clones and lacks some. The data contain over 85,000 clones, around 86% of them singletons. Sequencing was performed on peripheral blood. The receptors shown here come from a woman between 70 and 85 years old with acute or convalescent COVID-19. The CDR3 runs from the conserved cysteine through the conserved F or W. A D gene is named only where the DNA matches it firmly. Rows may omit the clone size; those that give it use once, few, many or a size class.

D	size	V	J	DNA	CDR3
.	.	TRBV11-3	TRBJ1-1	TGTGCCAGCAGCCCCCGGGGGAACACTGAAGCTTTCTTT	CASSPRGNTEAFF
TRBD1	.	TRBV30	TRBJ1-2	TGTGCCTGGAGCGATGGACAGGGGGCGATTGGCTACACCTTC	CAWSDGQGAIGYTF
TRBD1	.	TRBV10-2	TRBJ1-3	TGCGCCAGCAGTGGGGCCGGGACAGGGGCATTGCCTGGAAACACCATATATTTT	CASSGAGTGALPGNTIYF
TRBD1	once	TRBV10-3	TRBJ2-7	TGTGCCATCAACAAGGGGACAGATCCCTACGAGCAGTACTTC	CAINKGTDPYEQYF
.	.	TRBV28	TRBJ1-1	TGTGCCAGCAGTTTTCAGGGCGTAGCTTTCTTT	CASSFQGVAFF
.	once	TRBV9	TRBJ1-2	TGTGCCAGCAGCGTACTTTGGACAGACGTGTATGGCTACACCTTC	CASSVLWTDVYGYTF
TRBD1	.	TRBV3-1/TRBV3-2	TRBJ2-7	TGTGCCAGCAGCCACGAGTTAGGACAGGGCTCCTACGAGCAGTACTTC	CASSHELGQGSYEQYF
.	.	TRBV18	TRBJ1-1	TGTGCCAGCTCACCAATAGGCGGCACTGAAGCTTTCTTT	CASSPIGGTEAFF
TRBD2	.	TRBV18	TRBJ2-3	TGTGCCAGCTCACCGGGCGGGGGGGCCGTGGATACGCAGTATTTT	CASSPGGGAVDTQYF
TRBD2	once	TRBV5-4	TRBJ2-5	TGTGCCAGCAGAGCGGGGGGGTTCCAAGAGACCCAGTACTTC	CASRAGGFQETQYF
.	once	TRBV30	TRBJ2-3	TGTGCCTGGAGTCCCGGGGTCGAAGATACGCAGTATTTT	CAWSPGVEDTQYF
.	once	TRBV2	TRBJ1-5	TGTGCCAGCTCTCGGGGAACCCTTCAGCCCCAGCATTTT	CASSRGTLQPQHF
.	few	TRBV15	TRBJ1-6	TGTGCCACCAGCAGAGGAGGTGACTATTCACCCCTCCACTTT	CATSRGGDYSPLHF
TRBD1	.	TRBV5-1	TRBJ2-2	TGCGCCAGCAGCTTGTACCAGGGGGCCGCCGGGGAGCTGTTTTTT	CASSLYQGAAGELFF
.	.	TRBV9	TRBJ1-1	TGTGCCAGCAGTGAGCAGTTGGCAGGACTCACTGAAGCTTTCTTT	CASSEQLAGLTEAFF
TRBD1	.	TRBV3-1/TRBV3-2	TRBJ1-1	TGTGCCAGCAGCTATGGGACAGGGATTTCTGAAGCTTTCTTT	CASSYGTGISEAFF
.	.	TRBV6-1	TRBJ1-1	TGTGCCAGCAGTGCGTGGGGAACATTTGGGTCGGGGACTGAAGCTTTCTTT	CASSAWGTFGSGTEAFF
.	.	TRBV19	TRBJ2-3	TGTGCCAGTAGTATCGGAATAAGCGGAACATCAGATACGCAGTATTTT	CASSIGISGTSDTQYF
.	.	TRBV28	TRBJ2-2	TGTGCCAGCGTGCCCGGTGGGGGGGCAGAAACCGGGGAGCTGTTTTTT	CASVPGGGAETGELFF
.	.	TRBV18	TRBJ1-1	TGTGCCAGCTCACCAGGCGCAGGGATGAACACTGAAGCTTTCTTT	CASSPGAGMNTEAFF
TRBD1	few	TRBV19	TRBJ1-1	TGTGCCAGTGGAGCTACAGGGGGTGGCACTGAAGCTTTCTTT	CASGATGGGTEAFF
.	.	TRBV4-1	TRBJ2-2	TGCGCCAGCAGCCTGGGACAGAACACCGGGGAGCTGTTTTTT	CASSLGQNTGELFF
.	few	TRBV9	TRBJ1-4	TGTGCCAGCAGCGATGGGGGGGTAGAATCAACTAATGAAAAACTGTTTTTT	CASSDGGVESTNEKLFF
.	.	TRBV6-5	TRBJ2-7	TGTGCCAGCAGCGGAGGAGGCAACTCCTACGAGCAGTACTTC	CASSGGGNSYEQYF
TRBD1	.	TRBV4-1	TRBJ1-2	TGCGCCAGCAGCCAAGCGGACAGGGAATTGGGTGGCTACACCTTC	CASSQADRELGGYTF
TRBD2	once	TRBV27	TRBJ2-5	TGTGCCAGCAGTCCCGGACTAGCGGGCCAAAGAGAGACCCAGTACTTC	CASSPGLAGQRETQYF